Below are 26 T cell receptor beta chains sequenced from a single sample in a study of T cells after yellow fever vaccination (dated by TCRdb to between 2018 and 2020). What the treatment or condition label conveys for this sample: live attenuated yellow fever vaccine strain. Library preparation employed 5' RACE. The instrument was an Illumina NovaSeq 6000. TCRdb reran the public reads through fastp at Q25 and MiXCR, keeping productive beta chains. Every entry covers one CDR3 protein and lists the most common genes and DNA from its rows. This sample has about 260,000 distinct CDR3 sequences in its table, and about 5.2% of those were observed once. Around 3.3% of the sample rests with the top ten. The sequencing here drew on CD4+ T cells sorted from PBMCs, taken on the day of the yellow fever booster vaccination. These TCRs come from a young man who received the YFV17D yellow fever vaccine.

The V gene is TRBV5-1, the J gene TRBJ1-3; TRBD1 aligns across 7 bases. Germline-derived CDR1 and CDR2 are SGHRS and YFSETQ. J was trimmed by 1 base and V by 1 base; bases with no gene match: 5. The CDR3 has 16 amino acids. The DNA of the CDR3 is TGCGCCAGCAGCTTGCAGACGACAGGGTCTGGAAACACCATATATTTT. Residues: CASSLQTTGSGNTIYF.

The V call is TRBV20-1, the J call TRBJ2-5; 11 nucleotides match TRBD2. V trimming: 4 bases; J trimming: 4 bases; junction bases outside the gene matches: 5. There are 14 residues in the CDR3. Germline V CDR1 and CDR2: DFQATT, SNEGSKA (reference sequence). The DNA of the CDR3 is TGCAGTGCTAAGCTAGCGGGGGGAAGAGAGACCCAGTACTTC. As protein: CSAKLAGGRETQYF.

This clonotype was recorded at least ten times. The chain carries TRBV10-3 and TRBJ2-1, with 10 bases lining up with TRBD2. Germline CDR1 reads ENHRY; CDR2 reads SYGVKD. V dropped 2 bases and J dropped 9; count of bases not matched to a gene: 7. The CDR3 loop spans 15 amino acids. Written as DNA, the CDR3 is TGTGCCATCAGTGAGGCTAGCGGGGGACTTACTGAGCAGTTCTTC. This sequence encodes CAISEASGGLTEQFF.

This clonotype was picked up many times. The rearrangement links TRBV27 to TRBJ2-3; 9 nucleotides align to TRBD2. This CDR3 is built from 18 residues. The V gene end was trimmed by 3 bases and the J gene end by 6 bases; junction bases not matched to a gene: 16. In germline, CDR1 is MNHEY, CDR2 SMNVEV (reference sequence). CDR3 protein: CASSLTSAAGGAPDTQYF. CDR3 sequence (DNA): TGTGCCAGCAGTTTGACGTCCGCGGCGGGGGGGGCTCCGGATACGCAGTATTTT.

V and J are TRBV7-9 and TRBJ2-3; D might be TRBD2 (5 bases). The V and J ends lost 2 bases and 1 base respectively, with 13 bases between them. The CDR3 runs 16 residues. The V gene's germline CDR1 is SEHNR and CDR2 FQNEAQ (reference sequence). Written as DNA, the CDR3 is TGTGCCAGCAGCTTACGTGGTGGAGGTCGCACAGATACGCAGTATTTT. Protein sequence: CASSLRGGGRTDTQYF. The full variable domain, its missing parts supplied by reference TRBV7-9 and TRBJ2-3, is DTGVSQNPRHKITKRGQNVTFRCDPISEHNRLYWYRQTLGQGPEFLTYFQNEAQLEKSRLLSDRFSAERPKGSFSTLEIQRTEQGDSAMYLCASSLRGGGRTDTQYFGPGTRLTVL.

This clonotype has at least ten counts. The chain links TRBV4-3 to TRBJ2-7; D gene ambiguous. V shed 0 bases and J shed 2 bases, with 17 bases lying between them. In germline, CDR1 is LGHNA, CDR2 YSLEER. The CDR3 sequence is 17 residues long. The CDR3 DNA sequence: TGCGCCAGCAGCCAAGAAGATTCGGCAGGAGCAACCTACGAGCAGTACGTC. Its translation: CASSQEDSAGATYEQYV.

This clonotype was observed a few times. The CDR3 loop is CASSPPYEQYV. The CDR3 DNA reads as TGTGCCAGCTCCCCCCCCTACGAGCAGTACGTC. The chain couples TRBV27 to TRBJ2-7; D gene unclear. This CDR3 contains 11 residues. V lost 8 bases to trimming and J lost 2 bases, with 7 bases between them. Germline V gene lookup returns CDR1 MNHEY and CDR2 SMNVEV (reference sequence).

This CDR3 is CASSPDGNLDYGYTF. CDR3 in DNA: TGTGCCAGCAGTCCCGACGGGAATTTGGACTATGGCTACACCTTC. The chain links TRBV27 to TRBJ1-2; D remains ambiguous. Trimming shortened V by 5 bases and J by 3 bases, and 16 bases separated the two germline ends. CDR3 length: 15 residues. CDR1 MNHEY and CDR2 SMNVEV come from the germline V gene (reference sequence).

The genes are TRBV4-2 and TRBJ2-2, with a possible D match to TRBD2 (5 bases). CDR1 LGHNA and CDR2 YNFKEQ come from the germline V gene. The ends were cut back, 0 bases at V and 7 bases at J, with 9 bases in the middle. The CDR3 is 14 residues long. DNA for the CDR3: TGTGCCAGCAGCCAAGAAGTTAGCGTCGGGGAGCTGTTTTTT. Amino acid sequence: CASSQEVSVGELFF.

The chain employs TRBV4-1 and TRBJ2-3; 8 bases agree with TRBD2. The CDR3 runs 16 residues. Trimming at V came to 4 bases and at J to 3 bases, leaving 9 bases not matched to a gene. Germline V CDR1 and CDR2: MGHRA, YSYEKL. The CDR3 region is CASSPPRGGATDTQYF. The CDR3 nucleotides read TGCGCCAGCAGCCCCCCCCGGGGGGGGGCGACAGATACGCAGTATTTT.

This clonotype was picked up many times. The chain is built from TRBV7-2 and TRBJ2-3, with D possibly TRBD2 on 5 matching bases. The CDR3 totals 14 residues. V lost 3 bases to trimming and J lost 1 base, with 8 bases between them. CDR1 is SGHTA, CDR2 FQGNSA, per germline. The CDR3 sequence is CASSLGAGTDTQYF. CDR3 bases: TGTGCCAGCAGCTTGGGAGCGGGCACAGATACGCAGTATTTT.

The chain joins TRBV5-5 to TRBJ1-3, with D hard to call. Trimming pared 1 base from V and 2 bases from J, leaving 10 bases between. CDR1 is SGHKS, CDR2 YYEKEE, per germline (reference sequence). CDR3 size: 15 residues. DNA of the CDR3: TGTGCCAGCAGCTTGCACAGTTACCCTGGAAACACCATATATTTT. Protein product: CASSLHSYPGNTIYF.

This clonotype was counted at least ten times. CDR3 nucleotides: TGCAGTGCTATGACAGAGCAAGAGACCCAGTACTTC. It yields the protein CSAMTEQETQYF. This chain links TRBV20-1 with TRBJ2-5; the D gene is possibly TRBD1 (5 bases). This CDR3 spans 12 amino acids. Trimming stripped 4 bases from V and 2 bases from J, with 8 bases between. Germline loops: CDR1 DFQATT, CDR2 SNEGSKA (reference sequence).

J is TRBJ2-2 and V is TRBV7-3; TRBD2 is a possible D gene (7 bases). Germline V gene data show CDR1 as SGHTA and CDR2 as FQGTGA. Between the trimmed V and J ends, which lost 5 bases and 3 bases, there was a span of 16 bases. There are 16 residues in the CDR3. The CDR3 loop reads CASSQTGGGDTGELFF. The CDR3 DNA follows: TGTGCCAGCAGCCAGACGGGGGGCGGGGACACCGGGGAGCTGTTTTTT.

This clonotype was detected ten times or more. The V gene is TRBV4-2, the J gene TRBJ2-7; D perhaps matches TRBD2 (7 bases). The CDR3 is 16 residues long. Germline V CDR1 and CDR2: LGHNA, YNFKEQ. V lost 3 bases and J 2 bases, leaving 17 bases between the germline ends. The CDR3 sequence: CASSQIGGAGTYEQYF. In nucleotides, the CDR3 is TGTGCCAGCAGCCAGATAGGGGGGGCGGGGACCTACGAGCAGTACTTC.

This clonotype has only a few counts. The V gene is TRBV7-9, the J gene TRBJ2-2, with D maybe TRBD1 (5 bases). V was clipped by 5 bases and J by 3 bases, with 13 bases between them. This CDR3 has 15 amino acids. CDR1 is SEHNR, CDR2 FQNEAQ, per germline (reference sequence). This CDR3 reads CASSTQGADTGELFF. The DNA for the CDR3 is TGTGCCAGCAGCACCCAAGGGGCGGACACCGGGGAGCTGTTTTTT.

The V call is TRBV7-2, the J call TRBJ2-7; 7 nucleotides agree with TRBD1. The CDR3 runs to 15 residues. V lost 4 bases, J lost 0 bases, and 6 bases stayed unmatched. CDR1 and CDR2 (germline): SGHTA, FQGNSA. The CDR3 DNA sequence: TGTGCCAGCAGCTCTCCCCGGGACAGCTCCTACGAGCAGTACTTC. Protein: CASSSPRDSSYEQYF.

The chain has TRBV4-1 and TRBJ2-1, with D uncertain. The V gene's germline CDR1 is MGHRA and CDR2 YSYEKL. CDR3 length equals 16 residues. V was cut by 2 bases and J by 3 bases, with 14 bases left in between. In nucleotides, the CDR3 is TGCGCCAGCAGCCAAATAGACTTGCTTATCTACAATGAGCAGTTCTTC. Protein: CASSQIDLLIYNEQFF.

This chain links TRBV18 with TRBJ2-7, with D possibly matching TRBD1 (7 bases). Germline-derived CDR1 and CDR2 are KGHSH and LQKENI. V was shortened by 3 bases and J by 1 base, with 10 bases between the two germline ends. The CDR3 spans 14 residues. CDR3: CASSPGGQSYEQYF. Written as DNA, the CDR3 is TGTGCCAGCTCACCGGGGGGACAGTCCTACGAGCAGTACTTC.

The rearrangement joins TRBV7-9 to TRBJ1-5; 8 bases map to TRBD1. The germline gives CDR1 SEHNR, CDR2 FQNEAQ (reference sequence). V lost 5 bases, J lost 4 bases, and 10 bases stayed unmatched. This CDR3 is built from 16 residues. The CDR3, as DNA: TGTGCCAGCAGCCCTCCCGACAGGGGTGGGAATCAGCCCCAGCATTTT. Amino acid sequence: CASSPPDRGGNQPQHF.

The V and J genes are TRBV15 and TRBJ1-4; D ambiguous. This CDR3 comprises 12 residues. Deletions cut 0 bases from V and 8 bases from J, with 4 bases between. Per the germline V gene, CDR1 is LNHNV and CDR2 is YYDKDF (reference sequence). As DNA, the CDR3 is TGTGCCACCAGCAGAGATGTCGAAAAACTGTTTTTT. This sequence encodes CATSRDVEKLFF.

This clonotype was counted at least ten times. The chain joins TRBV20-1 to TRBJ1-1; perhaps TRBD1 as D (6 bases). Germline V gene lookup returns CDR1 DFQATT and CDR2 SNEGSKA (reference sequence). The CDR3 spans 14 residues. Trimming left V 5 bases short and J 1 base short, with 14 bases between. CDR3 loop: CSAQQGFGNTEAFF. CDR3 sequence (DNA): TGCAGTGCTCAACAGGGTTTTGGGAACACTGAAGCTTTCTTT.

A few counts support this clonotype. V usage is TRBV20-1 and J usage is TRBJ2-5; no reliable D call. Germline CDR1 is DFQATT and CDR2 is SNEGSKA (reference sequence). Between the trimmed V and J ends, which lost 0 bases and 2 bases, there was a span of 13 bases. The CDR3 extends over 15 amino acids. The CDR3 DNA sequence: TGCAGTGCTAGAGAGGGGAAGGGTCGGCAAGAGACCCAGTACTTC. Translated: CSAREGKGRQETQYF.

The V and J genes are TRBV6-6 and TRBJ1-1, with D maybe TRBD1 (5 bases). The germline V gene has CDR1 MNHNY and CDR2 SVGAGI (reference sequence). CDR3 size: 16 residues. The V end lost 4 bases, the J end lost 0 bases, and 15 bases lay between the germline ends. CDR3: CASSFGTGTMNTEAFF. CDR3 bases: TGTGCCAGCAGTTTCGGGACCGGAACAATGAACACTGAAGCTTTCTTT.

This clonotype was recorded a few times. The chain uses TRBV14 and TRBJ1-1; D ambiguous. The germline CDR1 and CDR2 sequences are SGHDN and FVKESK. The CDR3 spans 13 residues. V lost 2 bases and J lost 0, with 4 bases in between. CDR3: CASSQSLNTEAFF. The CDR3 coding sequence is TGTGCCAGCAGCCAATCCTTGAACACTGAAGCTTTCTTT.

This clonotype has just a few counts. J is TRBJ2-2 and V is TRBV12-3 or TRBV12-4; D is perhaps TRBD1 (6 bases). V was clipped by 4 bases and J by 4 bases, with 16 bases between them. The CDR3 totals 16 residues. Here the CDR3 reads CASSSRGGRGTGELFF. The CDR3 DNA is TGTGCCAGCAGTTCCCGTGGGGGCCGGGGCACCGGGGAGCTGTTTTTT.